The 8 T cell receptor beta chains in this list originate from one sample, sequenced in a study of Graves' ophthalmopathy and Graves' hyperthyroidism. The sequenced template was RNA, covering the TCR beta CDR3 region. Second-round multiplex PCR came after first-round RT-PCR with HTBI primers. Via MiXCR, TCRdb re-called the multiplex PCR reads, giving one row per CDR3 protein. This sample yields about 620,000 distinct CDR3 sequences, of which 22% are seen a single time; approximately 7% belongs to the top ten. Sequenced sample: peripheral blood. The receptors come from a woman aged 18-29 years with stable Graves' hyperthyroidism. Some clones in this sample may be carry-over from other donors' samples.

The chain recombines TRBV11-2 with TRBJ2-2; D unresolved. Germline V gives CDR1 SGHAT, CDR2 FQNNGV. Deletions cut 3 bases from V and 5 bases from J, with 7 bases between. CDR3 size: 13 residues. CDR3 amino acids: CASSLSMTGELFF. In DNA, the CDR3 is TGTGCCAGCAGCTTGTCAATGACCGGGGAGCTGTTTTTT.

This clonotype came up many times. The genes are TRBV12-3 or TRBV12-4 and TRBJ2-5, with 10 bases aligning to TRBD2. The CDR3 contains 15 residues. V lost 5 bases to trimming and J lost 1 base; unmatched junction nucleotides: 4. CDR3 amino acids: CASSATSGVQETQYF. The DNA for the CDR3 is TGTGCCAGCAGTGCAACTAGCGGGGTCCAAGAGACCCAGTACTTC.

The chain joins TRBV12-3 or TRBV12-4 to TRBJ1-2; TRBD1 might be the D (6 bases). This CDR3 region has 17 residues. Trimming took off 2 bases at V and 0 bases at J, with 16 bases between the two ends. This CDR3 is CASSLSGVTGSNYGYTF. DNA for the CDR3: TGTGCCAGCAGTTTAAGCGGGGTCACAGGGTCTAACTATGGCTACACCTTC.

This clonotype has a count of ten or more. CDR3 protein: CASLLEGTQYF. The CDR3 region has the DNA TGTGCCAGCCTTCTAGAGGGGACCCAGTACTTC. The chain employs TRBV28 and TRBJ2-5; the D gene is possibly TRBD2 (5 bases). Trimming took off 8 bases at V and 7 bases at J, with 11 bases between the two ends. CDR3 size: 11 residues. CDR1 and CDR2 (germline): MDHEN, SYDVKM.

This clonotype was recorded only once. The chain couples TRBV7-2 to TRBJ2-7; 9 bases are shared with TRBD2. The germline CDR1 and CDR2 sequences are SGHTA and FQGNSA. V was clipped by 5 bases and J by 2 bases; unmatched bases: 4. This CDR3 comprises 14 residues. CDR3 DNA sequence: TGTGCCAGCAGCCATAGCGGGGGACCCTACGAGCAGTACTTC. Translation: CASSHSGGPYEQYF.

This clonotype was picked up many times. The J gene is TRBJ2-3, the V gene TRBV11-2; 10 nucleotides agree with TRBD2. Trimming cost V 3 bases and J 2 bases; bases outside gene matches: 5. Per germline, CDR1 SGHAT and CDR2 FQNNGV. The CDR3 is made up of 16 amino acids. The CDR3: CASSFSSGGYTDTQYF. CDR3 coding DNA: TGTGCCAGCAGCTTTTCTAGCGGGGGTTACACAGATACGCAGTATTTT.

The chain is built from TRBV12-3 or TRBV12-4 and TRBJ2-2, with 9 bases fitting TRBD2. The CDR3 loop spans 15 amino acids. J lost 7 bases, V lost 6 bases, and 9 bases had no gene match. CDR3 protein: CASSLKRGEGGELFF. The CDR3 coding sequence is TGTGCCAGCAGCCTAAAGCGGGGGGAAGGCGGGGAGCTGTTTTTT.

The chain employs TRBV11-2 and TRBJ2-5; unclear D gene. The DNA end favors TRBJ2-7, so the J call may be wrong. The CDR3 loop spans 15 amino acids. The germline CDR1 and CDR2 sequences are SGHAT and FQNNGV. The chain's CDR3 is CASSCARLSSYEQYF. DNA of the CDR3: TGTGCCAGCAGCTGTGCGAGACTGAGCTCCTACGAGCAGTACTTC.